One and the same sample provided the 28 T cell receptor beta chains below, sequenced in a study of read filtering for tumor transcriptome and immune sequencing. This library used roughly 400 ng RNA and molecular barcoded adaptors spanning alpha/delta and beta/gamma chains. TCRdb reprocessed the reads with MiXCR, giving one entry per CDR3 protein. Of over 45,000 distinct CDR3 sequences listed, 12% are singletons. Sequencing was performed on a population of CD138-negative cells sorted from bone marrow. The receptors stem from a donor at least 40 years old with multiple myeloma.

This clonotype was found many times. The V gene is TRBV7-2, the J gene TRBJ2-3; possible D gene TRBD1, 8 bases. Germline V gene sequence: CDR1 SGHTA, CDR2 FQGNSA. The germline V and J ends were trimmed by 5 bases and 4 bases, with 19 bases remaining between them. The CDR3 consists of 16 residues. CDR3: CASSHRGGSGADTQYF. CDR3 nucleotides: TGTGCCAGCAGCCACAGGGGGGGATCAGGGGCAGATACGCAGTATTTT.

This clonotype was observed many times. One end of the junction is discordant with germline, which a read error may explain. The chain is built from TRBV7-2 and TRBJ2-5, with 12 bases fitting TRBD2. Germline V CDR1 and CDR2: SGHTA, FQGNSA. The length of the CDR3 is 14 residues. The CDR3 protein is CASSLAGGRETQYF. For the CDR3, the DNA is TGTGCCAGCAGCCTAGCGGGAGGGCGGGAGACCCAGTACTTC.

This clonotype was observed many times. The chain couples TRBV18 to TRBJ2-2; 7 bases line up with TRBD1. CDR1 KGHSH and CDR2 LQKENI come from the germline V gene. The CDR3 runs to 16 residues. Losses at the gene ends were 1 base for V and 3 bases for J; bases not matched to a gene: 5. The CDR3 bases are TGTGCCAGCTCACCACGGGACAGACAAGACACCGGGGAGCTGTTTTTT. Translating gives CASSPRDRQDTGELFF.

This clonotype counts as medium-sized. The rearrangement uses TRBV4-3 and TRBJ2-1; 10 bases match TRBD2. The junction had 6 bases not matched to a gene; V was cut back by 5 bases and J by 8 bases. This CDR3 comprises 14 residues. Germline assignment: CDR1 LGHNA and CDR2 YSLEER. The CDR3: CASSKSGRVDEQFF. The CDR3 nucleotides read TGCGCCAGCAGCAAAAGCGGGAGGGTCGATGAGCAGTTCTTC.

This clonotype was seen ten or more times. The chain employs TRBV18 and TRBJ2-7; 10 bases map to TRBD1. Germline CDR1 reads KGHSH; CDR2 reads LQKENI. The CDR3 is 14 residues long. Germline trimming cut 3 bases from V and 5 bases from J; bases unmatched to any gene: 4. The CDR3, as DNA: TGTGCCAGCTCACCCAAGGACAGGGGGGACGAGCAGTACTTC. It is translated as CASSPKDRGDEQYF.

This clonotype was detected ten times or more. This chain links TRBV5-4 with TRBJ2-5, with 7 positions matching TRBD1. This CDR3 is 13 amino acids long. Looked up from germline, CDR1 is SGHNT and CDR2 is YYREEE (reference sequence). V lost 4 bases and J lost 2; bases outside the gene matches: 2. The CDR3 DNA sequence: TGTGCCAGCAGCCGGGACAGTCAAGAGACCCAGTACTTC. Translated: CASSRDSQETQYF.

This clonotype was detected many times. This sequence joins TRBV7-9 and TRBJ2-2, with D unclear. This CDR3 region has 13 residues. The ends were cut back, 4 bases at V and 5 bases at J, with 8 bases in the middle. The germline V gene encodes CDR1 SEHNR and CDR2 FQNEAQ (reference sequence). CDR3 residues: CASSSTYTGELFF. CDR3 bases: TGTGCCAGCAGCTCAACCTATACCGGGGAGCTGTTTTTT.

This rearrangement joins TRBV20-1 to TRBJ2-4; 10 nucleotides align to TRBD2. The CDR3 is made up of 14 amino acids. V lost 4 bases, J lost 4 bases, and 4 bases stayed unmatched. Germline loops: CDR1 DFQATT, CDR2 SNEGSKA (reference sequence). For the CDR3, the DNA is TGCAGTGCTAAACTAGCGGGATCAAAAAACATTCAGTACTTC. Translation: CSAKLAGSKNIQYF.

This clonotype was seen more than once but under ten times. A read error may be the cause here, since a much bigger clone is one base away. This rearrangement joins TRBV5-4 to TRBJ2-7; D gene ambiguous. This CDR3 is 11 amino acids long. The V gene's germline CDR1 is SGHNT and CDR2 YYREEE (reference sequence). The CDR3 DNA follows: TGTGCCGGCAGCTTGGACCTAAAGCAGTACTTC. This sequence encodes CAGSLDLKQYF.

Concerning this clonotype: This clone may be a read error of a much larger clone one base away. This chain connects TRBV11-2 to TRBJ2-1; no firm D call. CDR1 is SGHAT, CDR2 FQNNGV, per germline. The CDR3 is 15 residues long. CDR3 coding DNA: TGTGCCAGCAGCCTGGCTTGGGTCTCCTACAATGTGCAGTTCTTC. It yields the protein CASSLAWVSYNVQFF. The full variable domain, in which reference TRBV11-2 and TRBJ2-1 provide the parts outside the CDR3, is EAGVAQSPRYKIIEKRQSVAFWCNPISGHATLYWYQQILGQGPKLLIQFQNNGVVDDSQLPKDRFSAERLKGVDSTLKIQPAKLEDSAVYLCASSLAWVSYNVQFFGPGTRLTVL.

This clonotype has a count of ten or more. The chain combines TRBV6-2 or TRBV6-3 with TRBJ2-5; TRBD2 matches at 9 bases. The CDR3 consists of 15 residues. Germline CDR1 is MNHEY and CDR2 is SVGEGT. Trimming removed 6 bases from V and 3 bases from J; junction bases left unmatched: 8. CDR3 region: CASRLDSGRKETQYF. The CDR3 DNA follows: TGTGCCAGCAGATTGGATAGCGGGAGAAAAGAGACCCAGTACTTC.

This clonotype was seen ten or more times. The V gene is TRBV29-1, the J gene TRBJ2-1; perhaps TRBD2 as D (6 bases). The V end was cut by 6 bases, the J end by 4 bases, with 10 bases between. Germline values: CDR1 SQVTM, CDR2 ANQGSEA. The CDR3 totals 12 residues. Here the CDR3 DNA reads TGCAGCGTCCGACTAGAATACAATGAGCAGTTCTTC. This gives the protein CSVRLEYNEQFF.

Turning to this clonotype: Since a far larger clone is one base different, this is likely a read error. CDR3 region: CASSSLQWGEQYF. The DNA of the CDR3 is TGTGCCAGCAGCTCACTCCAGTGGGGCGAGCAGTACTTC. V gene TRBV7-9 combines with J gene TRBJ2-7, with no clear D. V shed 4 bases and J shed 6 bases, with 13 bases lying between them. CDR1 and CDR2 from the germline V gene are SEHNR and FQNEAQ (reference sequence). The CDR3 spans 13 residues.

This clonotype has at least ten counts. J is TRBJ2-5 and V is TRBV24-1; 8 nucleotides align to TRBD1. This CDR3 has 14 amino acids. After removal of 4 bases from V and 4 bases from J, the junction contained 4 bases not matched to a gene. CDR1 and CDR2 from the germline V gene are KGHDR and SFDVKD. For the CDR3, the DNA is TGTGCCACCAGTGACCGCGGACAGGGAGAGACCCAGTACTTC. Residues: CATSDRGQGETQYF.

In its sample, this clonotype was seen many times. The J gene is TRBJ2-5, the V gene TRBV5-1; 11 nucleotides align to TRBD1. There are 15 residues in the CDR3. J lost 3 bases, V lost 4 bases, and 5 bases had no gene match. Germline V gene lookup returns CDR1 SGHRS and CDR2 YFSETQ. CDR3 DNA sequence: TGCGCCAGCAGCCCAGGGGACAGGGGGAAAGAGACCCAGTACTTC. The encoded protein is CASSPGDRGKETQYF.

This clonotype was seen at least ten times. The chain is built from TRBV20-1 and TRBJ1-4; 9 bases line up with TRBD1. The DNA end favors TRBJ2-3, so the J call may be wrong. Germline-derived CDR1 and CDR2 are DFQATT and SNEGSKA (reference sequence). The CDR3 is 16 residues long. CDR3 DNA: TGCAGTGCTAGCTCCTTGGACAGGGGATTTGGAGATACGCAGTATTTT. This gives the protein CSASSLDRGFGDTQYF.

This clonotype appeared many times. This chain joins TRBV6-2 or TRBV6-3 and TRBJ2-1, with a tentative D call TRBD1 (5 bases). Per the germline V gene, CDR1 is MNHEY and CDR2 is SVGEGT. V was pared by 6 bases and J by 9 bases, with 12 bases between. This CDR3 contains 12 residues. CDR3 in amino acids: CASSGDRSEQFF. CDR3 bases: TGTGCCAGCAGCGGAGACAGAAGTGAGCAGTTCTTC.

The sample holds a few counts of this clonotype. The rearrangement uses TRBV4-1 and TRBJ1-2; no reliable D call. This CDR3 has 14 residues. The ends were cut back, 5 bases at V and 3 bases at J, with 13 bases in the middle. Germline assignment: CDR1 MGHRA and CDR2 YSYEKL. The CDR3 sequence: CASSSPGRDYGYTF. The CDR3 nucleotides read TGCGCCAGCAGCTCCCCTGGGCGCGACTATGGCTACACCTTC.

This clonotype was recorded many times. The chain employs TRBV10-1 and TRBJ2-1, with 7 bases aligning to TRBD1. CDR3 size: 15 residues. V was pared by 3 bases and J by 7 bases, with 9 bases of the junction left unmatched. Germline CDR1 WNHNN, CDR2 SYGVQD (reference sequence). This chain's CDR3 is CASSDVMGQRNEQFF. In nucleotides, the CDR3 is TGCGCCAGCAGTGACGTAATGGGACAGAGGAATGAGCAGTTCTTC.

This clonotype was seen at least ten times. The genes are TRBV4-1 and TRBJ2-1; 7 bases are a match to TRBD1. V dropped 3 bases and J dropped 0; count of bases not matched to a gene: 5. Germline CDR1 is MGHRA and CDR2 is YSYEKL. This CDR3 is built from 16 residues. The CDR3 DNA follows: TGCGCCAGCAGCCAGCTCCGGGACAGCTCCTACAATGAGCAGTTCTTC. It codes for CASSQLRDSSYNEQFF.

This clonotype was picked up many times. The chain is built from TRBV11-3 and TRBJ2-1, with 13 bases that match TRBD2. This CDR3 contains 15 residues. CDR1 is SGHNT, CDR2 YENEEA, per germline. V shed 6 bases and J 7 bases; nucleotides not matched to a gene: 6. CDR3 in amino acids: CASRETGLAGNEQFF. In nucleotides, the CDR3 is TGTGCCAGCAGAGAGACGGGACTAGCGGGAAATGAGCAGTTCTTC.

This clonotype came up many times. This may be a read error: a much more frequent sequence differs by one nucleotide. This rearrangement joins TRBV29-1 to TRBJ2-1, with D possibly TRBD2 on 5 matching bases. This CDR3 has 17 residues. CDR1 is SQVTM and CDR2 is ANQGSEA in the germline V gene. Here the CDR3 DNA reads TGCAGCGTTGAAGGTGGTGCGCGGGTGGCTTCCTACAAGGAGCAGTTCTTC. It specifies CSVEGGARVASYKEQFF.

This clonotype was detected ten times or more. The chain carries TRBV7-2 and TRBJ1-1; D might be TRBD1 (6 bases). CDR1 is SGHTA and CDR2 is FQGNSA in the germline V gene. V lost 3 bases to trimming and J lost 2 bases, with 13 bases between them. This CDR3 spans 15 amino acids. The DNA of the CDR3 is TGTGCCAGCAGCTTCCAGGGGCTCCCAAACACTGAAGCTTTCTTT. It specifies CASSFQGLPNTEAFF.

This clonotype was counted at least ten times. J is TRBJ1-1 and V is TRBV29-1, with D possibly being TRBD1 (6 bases). The CDR3 is 12 residues long. Germline loops: CDR1 SQVTM, CDR2 ANQGSEA. Trimming took 6 bases from V and 7 from J, leaving 15 bases between them. The CDR3: CSVGDNTIEAFF. The CDR3, as DNA: TGCAGCGTCGGGGACAACACGATTGAAGCTTTCTTT.

This clonotype was seen ten or more times. The chain has TRBV19 and TRBJ2-2; D perhaps matches TRBD1 (6 bases). Germline assignment: CDR1 LNHDA and CDR2 SQIVND (reference sequence). V was shortened by 3 bases and J by 3 bases, with 11 bases between the two germline ends. The CDR3 spans 15 residues. The CDR3 loop reads CASSMRGSDTGELFF. The CDR3 nucleotides read TGTGCCAGTAGTATGAGGGGGTCCGACACCGGGGAGCTGTTTTTT.

Remarks on this clonotype: A much larger clone differs by one base, so this may be a read error. The rearrangement links TRBV7-9 to TRBJ2-2; D not resolved. CDR1 and CDR2 (germline): SEHNR, FQNEAQ (reference sequence). There are 18 residues in the CDR3. Written as DNA, the CDR3 is TGTGCCAGCAGCTTATGGCGTGCGTTTCGAACGAAAACCGGGGAGCTGTTTTTT. Translating gives CASSLWRAFRTKTGELFF.

This clonotype was seen repeatedly, ten times or more. The V gene is TRBV29-1, the J gene TRBJ1-3; D is ambiguous. The V and J ends lost 5 bases and 2 bases respectively, with 7 bases between them. Germline-derived CDR1 and CDR2 are SQVTM and ANQGSEA. The CDR3 runs to 12 residues. The CDR3 region is CSVPGPGNTIYF. CDR3 nucleotides: TGCAGCGTTCCAGGTCCTGGAAACACCATATATTTT.

This clonotype was counted ten times or more. The CDR3 nucleotides read TGCAGTGCTAGTTATGGAGCTAGCGGGCAAGAGACCCAGTACTTC. The encoded protein is CSASYGASGQETQYF. The chain carries TRBV20-1 and TRBJ2-5; 8 bases are a match to TRBD2. The CDR3 is 15 residues long. Trimming at V came to 3 bases and at J to 2 bases, leaving 8 bases not matched to a gene. Germline assignment: CDR1 DFQATT and CDR2 SNEGSKA (reference sequence).